This TCR beta chain was sequenced during a study of blood T cell repertoires in COVID-19. Study in general: COVID-19 samples, acute and convalescent, were from the United States, Italy and Spain. Nucleic acid was either cDNA or gDNA, and it came from T cells, B-cell-depleted T cells, or PBMCs.

Authors' analysis steps: Cell counts per sample came from amplifying reference gene primers. Profiled with immunoSEQ multiplex PCR; TCRdb holds only in-frame clones, not every one. The DNA was the basis for D and trimming; V, J and clone size are from that table. In the table there are about 180,000 clones, roughly 90% of which are singletons. V shed 3 bases, J shed 4 bases, and the junction held 4 bases outside the gene matches. Germline V gene sequence: CDR1 LNHDA, CDR2 SQIVND (reference sequence). CDR3 length: 15 residues. Worth noting for this clone: In the same sample, other DNA sequences code for this CDR3.

The origin of this receptor is a woman in her forties or fifties with acute or convalescent COVID-19. Sequencing was done on a sample of peripheral blood. The chain couples TRBV19 to TRBJ1-5; 9 positions agree with TRBD1. CDR3 region: CASSIGDRVNQPQHF. The CDR3 nucleotides read TGTGCCAGTAGTATCGGGGACAGGGTAAATCAGCCCCAGCATTTT.